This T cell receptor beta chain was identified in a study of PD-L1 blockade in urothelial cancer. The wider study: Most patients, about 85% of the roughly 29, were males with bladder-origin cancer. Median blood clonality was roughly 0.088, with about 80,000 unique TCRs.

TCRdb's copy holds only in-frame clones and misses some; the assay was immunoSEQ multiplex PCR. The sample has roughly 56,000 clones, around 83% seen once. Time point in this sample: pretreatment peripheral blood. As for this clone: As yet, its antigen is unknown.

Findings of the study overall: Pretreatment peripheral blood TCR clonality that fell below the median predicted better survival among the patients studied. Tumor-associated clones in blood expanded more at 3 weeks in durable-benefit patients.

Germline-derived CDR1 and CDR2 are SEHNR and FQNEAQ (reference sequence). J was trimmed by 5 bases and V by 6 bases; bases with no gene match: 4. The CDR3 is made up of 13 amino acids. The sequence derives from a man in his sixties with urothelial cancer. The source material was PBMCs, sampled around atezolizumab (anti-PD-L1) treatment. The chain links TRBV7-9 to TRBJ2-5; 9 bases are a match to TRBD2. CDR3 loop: CASRPAGGETQYF. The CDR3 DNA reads TGTGCCAGCAGACCAGCGGGGGGTGAGACCCAGTACTTC.